This T cell receptor (beta chain) stems from a study of low-dose radiotherapy and immunotherapy resistance in tumors. The overall study: Each patient was administered nivolumab intravenously at 240 mg, which was a flat dose, every two weeks, along with intravenous ipilimumab at 1 mg/kg every six weeks. Every two weeks, cyclophosphamide 200 mg/m2 was infused one day before radiation plus immunotherapy.

Time point: before trial treatment. Low-dose radiotherapy, low-dose cyclophosphamide, aspirin, ipilimumab and nivolumab were all given to the donors. Patients deemed eligible presented with advanced solid tumors lacking tumor-infiltrating lymphocytes. Alpha- and beta-chain coverage of first-strand cDNA came from TRAV- and TRBV-specific primers. With a V-primer adapter and a constant-region primer, TCRs were amplified for about 20 PCR cycles. MiXCR, applied by TCRdb to the reads, yields one record per CDR3 protein. The sample yields tens of thousands of distinct CDR3 sequences, about 20% seen once. This clonotype was seen a few times. The CDR3 contains 16 residues. Trimming took 3 bases from V and 2 from J; bases not matched to a gene: 6. CDR1 is SGDLS and CDR2 is YYNGEE in the germline V gene.

The gene calls are TRBV9 and TRBJ1-3; TRBD1 aligns across 9 bases. The sample consisted of PBMCs, taken before treatment. This clonotype was sampled from a male donor with prostate cancer. CDR3 in DNA: TGTGCCAGCAGCGGGTACCGGGACAGGGCTGGAAACACCATATATTTT. Translating gives CASSGYRDRAGNTIYF.